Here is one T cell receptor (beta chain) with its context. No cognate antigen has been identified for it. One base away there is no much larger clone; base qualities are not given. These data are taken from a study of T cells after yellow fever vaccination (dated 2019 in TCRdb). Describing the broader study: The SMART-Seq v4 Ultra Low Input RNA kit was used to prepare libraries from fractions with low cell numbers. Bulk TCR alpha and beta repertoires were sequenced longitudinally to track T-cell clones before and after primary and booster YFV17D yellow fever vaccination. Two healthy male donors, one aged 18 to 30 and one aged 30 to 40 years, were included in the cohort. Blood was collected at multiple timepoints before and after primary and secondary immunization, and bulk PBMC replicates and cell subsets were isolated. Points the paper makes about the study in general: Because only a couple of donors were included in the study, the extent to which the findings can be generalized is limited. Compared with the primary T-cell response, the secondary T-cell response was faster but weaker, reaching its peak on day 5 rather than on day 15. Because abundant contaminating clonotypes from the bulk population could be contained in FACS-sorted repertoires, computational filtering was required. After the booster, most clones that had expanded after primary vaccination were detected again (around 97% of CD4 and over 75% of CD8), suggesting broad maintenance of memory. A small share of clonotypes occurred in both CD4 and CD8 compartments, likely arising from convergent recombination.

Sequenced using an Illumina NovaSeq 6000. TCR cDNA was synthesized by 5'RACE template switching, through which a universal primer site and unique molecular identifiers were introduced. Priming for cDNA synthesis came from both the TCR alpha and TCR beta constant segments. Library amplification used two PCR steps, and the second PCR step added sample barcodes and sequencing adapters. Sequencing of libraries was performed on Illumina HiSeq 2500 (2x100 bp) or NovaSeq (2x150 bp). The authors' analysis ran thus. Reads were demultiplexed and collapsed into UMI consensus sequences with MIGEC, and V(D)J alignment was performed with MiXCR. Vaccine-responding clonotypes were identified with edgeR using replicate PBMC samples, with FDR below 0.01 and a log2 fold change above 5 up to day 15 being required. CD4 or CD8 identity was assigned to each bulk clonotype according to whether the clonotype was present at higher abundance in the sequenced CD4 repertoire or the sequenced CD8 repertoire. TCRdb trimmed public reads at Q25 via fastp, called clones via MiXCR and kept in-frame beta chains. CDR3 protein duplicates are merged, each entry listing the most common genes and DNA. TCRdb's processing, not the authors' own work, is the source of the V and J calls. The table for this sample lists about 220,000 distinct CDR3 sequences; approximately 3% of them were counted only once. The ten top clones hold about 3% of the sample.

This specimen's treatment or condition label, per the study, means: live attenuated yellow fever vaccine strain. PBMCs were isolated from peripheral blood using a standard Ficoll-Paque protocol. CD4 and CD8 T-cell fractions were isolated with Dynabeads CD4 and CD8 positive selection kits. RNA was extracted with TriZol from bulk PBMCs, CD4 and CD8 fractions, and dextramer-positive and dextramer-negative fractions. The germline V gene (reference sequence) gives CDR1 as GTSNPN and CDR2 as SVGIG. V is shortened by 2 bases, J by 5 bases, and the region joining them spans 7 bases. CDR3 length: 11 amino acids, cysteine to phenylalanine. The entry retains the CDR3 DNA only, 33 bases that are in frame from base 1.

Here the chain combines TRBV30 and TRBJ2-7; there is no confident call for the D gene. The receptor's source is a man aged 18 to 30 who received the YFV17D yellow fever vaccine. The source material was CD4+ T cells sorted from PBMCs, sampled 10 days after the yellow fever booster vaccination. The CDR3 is CAWSQPDEQYF. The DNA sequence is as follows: TGTGCCTGGAGTCAGCCCGACGAGCAGTACTTC.